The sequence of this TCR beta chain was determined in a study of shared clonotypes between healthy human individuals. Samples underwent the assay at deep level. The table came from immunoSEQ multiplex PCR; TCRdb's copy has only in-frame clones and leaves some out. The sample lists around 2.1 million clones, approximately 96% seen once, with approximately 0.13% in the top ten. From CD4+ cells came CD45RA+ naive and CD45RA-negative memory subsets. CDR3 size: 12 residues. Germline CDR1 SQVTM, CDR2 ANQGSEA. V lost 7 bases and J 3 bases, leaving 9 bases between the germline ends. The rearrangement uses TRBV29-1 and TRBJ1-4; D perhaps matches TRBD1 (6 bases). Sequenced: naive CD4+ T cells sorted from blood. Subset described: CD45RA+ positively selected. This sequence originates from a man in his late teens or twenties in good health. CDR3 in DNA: TGCAGCGCCGGGGGCGCTAATGAAAAACTGTTTTTT. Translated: CSAGGANEKLFF.